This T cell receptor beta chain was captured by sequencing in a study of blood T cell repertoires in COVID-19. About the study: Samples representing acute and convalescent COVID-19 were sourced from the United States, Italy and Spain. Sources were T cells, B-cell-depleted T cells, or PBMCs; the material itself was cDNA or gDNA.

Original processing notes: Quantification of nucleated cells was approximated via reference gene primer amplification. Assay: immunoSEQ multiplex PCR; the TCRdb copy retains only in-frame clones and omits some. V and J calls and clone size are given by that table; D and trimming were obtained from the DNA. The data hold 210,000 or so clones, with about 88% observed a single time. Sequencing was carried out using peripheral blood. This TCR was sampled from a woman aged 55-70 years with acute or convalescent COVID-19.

CDR3 DNA sequence: TGTGCCAGCAGTTACCTAGGGGCTAGCGGCACAGATACGCAGTATTTT. Translation: CASSYLGASGTDTQYF. The chain couples TRBV6-5 to TRBJ2-3; TRBD2 is a possible D gene (6 bases). The CDR3 extends over 16 amino acids. The germline CDR1 and CDR2 sequences are MNHEY and SVGAGI. The V and J ends lost 2 bases and 1 base respectively, with 13 bases between them.